This T cell receptor beta chain was observed in a study of blood T cell repertoires in COVID-19. Original processing notes: Scientists estimated how many nucleated cells there were by amplifying reference gene primers. The method was immunoSEQ multiplex PCR; TCRdb's version includes in-frame clones alone and lacks a portion of them. That table furnishes V, J and clone size, whereas the DNA furnished D and trimming. The sample carries around 130,000 clones, roughly 83% recorded once. Per germline, CDR1 SGHKS and CDR2 YYEKEE (reference sequence). Trimming stripped 3 bases from V and 0 bases from J, with 10 bases between. CDR3 size: 16 residues.

The V gene is TRBV5-5, the J gene TRBJ2-6; D not resolved. The sequence was collected from a woman in her 50s with acute or convalescent COVID-19. The specimen was peripheral blood. CDR3 sequence (DNA): TGTGCCAGCAGCTCTGCAGGCTTCTCTGGGGCCAACGTCCTGACTTTC. It specifies CASSSAGFSGANVLTF.